The entry that follows covers one T cell receptor (beta chain) sequence. This CDR3 is also generated by other DNA sequences in the sample. Anyone with autoimmune disease history or systemic immunosuppression was excluded. Libraries were prepared by immunoSEQ multiplex PCR; TCRdb keeps only in-frame clonotypes and omits some of them. This sample has approximately 92,000 clones, with approximately 95% found just once. The sample belongs to a study of OX40 agonist ivuxolimab in advanced cancers. Germline V CDR1 and CDR2: MNHNS, SASEGT. Trimming left V 2 bases short and J 1 base short, with 9 bases between. The CDR3 totals 15 residues.

This receptor was taken from an adult with an advanced solid tumor such as melanoma, head and neck, liver or kidney cancer. This sample comprised CD4+ or CD8+ T cells sorted from blood, obtained in a trial of the OX40 agonist ivuxolimab. The genes are TRBV6-1 and TRBJ1-5, with D possibly being TRBD1 (5 bases). This CDR3 reads CASSEFGGSNQPQHF. For the CDR3, the DNA is TGTGCCAGCAGTGAATTTGGGGGGAGCAATCAGCCCCAGCATTTT.